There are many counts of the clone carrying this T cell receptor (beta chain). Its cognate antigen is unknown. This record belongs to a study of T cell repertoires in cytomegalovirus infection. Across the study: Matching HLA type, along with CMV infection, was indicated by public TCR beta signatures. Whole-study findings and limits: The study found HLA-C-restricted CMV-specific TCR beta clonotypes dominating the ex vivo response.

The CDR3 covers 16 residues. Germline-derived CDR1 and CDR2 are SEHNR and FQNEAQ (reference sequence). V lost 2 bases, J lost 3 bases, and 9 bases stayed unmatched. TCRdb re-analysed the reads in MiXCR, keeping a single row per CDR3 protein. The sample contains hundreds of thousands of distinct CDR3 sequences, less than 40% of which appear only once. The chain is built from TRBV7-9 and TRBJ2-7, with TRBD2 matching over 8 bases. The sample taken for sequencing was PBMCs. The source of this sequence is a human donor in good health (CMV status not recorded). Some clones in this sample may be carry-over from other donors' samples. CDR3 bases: TGTGCCAGCAGCTTACAGCGGGGGTCCTCAGTCTACGAGCAGTACTTC. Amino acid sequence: CASSLQRGSSVYEQYF.